This is a list of T cell receptor beta chains from one sample in a study of regulatory T cells in long-lasting Graves disease. TCRdb called the multiplex PCR reads again in MiXCR, with one record for every CDR3 protein. The profile shows 500,000 or so distinct CDR3 sequences, around 15% of them singletons. Separately, the same data were catalogued under a study of T cells in Graves' hyperthyroidism and ophthalmopathy.

Sequences were derived from peripheral blood mononuclear cells (PBMCs), sampled at new diagnosis, from a patient treated with antithyroid drugs. The receptors were gathered from a man aged 40-49 years with Graves disease. The CDR3 runs from the conserved cysteine through the conserved F or W.

j_call v_call cdr3_aa
- TRBV11-3 CASSASWGQVMSNEQFF
TRBJ2-3 TRBV20-1 CSARGRRVVDTQYF
TRBJ2-1 TRBV27 CASSLRAGPYNEQFF
TRBJ2-2 TRBV5-6 CASSWGLAANTGEPFF
TRBJ2-2 TRBV28 CASSLRRTRAGELFF
TRBJ2-7 TRBV6-1 CASSFSGTGVHEQYF
TRBJ1-6 TRBV29-1 CSVREVLNSPLHF
TRBJ2-7 TRBV24-1 CATSDSAYEQYF
TRBJ2-6 TRBV2 CASSEVLSGANVLTF
TRBJ2-3 TRBV28 CASSPPEGLMTDTQYF
TRBJ2-1 TRBV7-6 CASSLGLAGGPDYNEQFF
TRBJ1-2 TRBV24-1 CATSVDRGDYGYTF
TRBJ1-1 TRBV30 CAWSVQGDYRRPEAFF
TRBJ2-1 TRBV7-2 CASSLARLTGEQFF
TRBJ2-1 TRBV3-1 CASSRLDEQFF
TRBJ1-5 TRBV7-3 CASSSDFSGPQHF
TRBJ2-4 TRBV19 CASSIAQGVNIQYF
TRBJ2-7 TRBV6-2/TRBV6-3 CASSSDRPPYEQYF
TRBJ1-3 TRBV20-1 CSATPSQRSGNTIYF
TRBJ2-4 TRBV12-3/TRBV12-4 CASSLIEGNIQYF
TRBJ1-5 TRBV24-1 CATSDQGDRGGQPQHF
TRBJ2-7 TRBV6-5 CASSYQGQGVGEQYF
TRBJ2-5 TRBV11-3 CASSSGQGALETQYF
TRBJ2-2 TRBV4-1 CASSQELLAANTGELFF
TRBJ2-7 TRBV20-1 CSARPGASGYTEQYF
TRBJ2-2 TRBV7-7 CASSALAGNTGELFF
TRBJ2-1 TRBV12-3/TRBV12-4 CASGPTSGRALHEQFF
TRBJ2-7 TRBV27 CASSFNYRSYEQYF
TRBJ2-1 TRBV20-1 CSAPPIGRSYNEQFF
TRBJ2-5 TRBV5-5 CASILGAGVETQYF
TRBJ1-4 TRBV7-9 CASSLRESNEKLFF
TRBJ2-3 TRBV29-1 CSVEGALGADTQYF
TRBJ2-1 TRBV27 CASGDSYNEQFF
TRBJ2-7 TRBV11-2 CASSPIAGGFSYEQYF
TRBJ2-2 TRBV25-1 CASSESRGNAGELFF
TRBJ1-1 TRBV30 CGGLGTEAFF
TRBJ2-7 TRBV2 CASRAGQMFSYEQYF
TRBJ1-5 TRBV7-2 CASSLVINQPQHF
TRBJ1-6 TRBV12-3/TRBV12-4 CASSFHGQGTQSPLHF
TRBJ2-7 TRBV4-1 CASSQEGGSSYEQYF
TRBJ1-5 TRBV20-1 CSASRDTNQPQHF
TRBJ2-2 TRBV29-1 CSGGVGRSGPGELFF
TRBJ2-1 TRBV7-9 CASRASGRGDEQFF
TRBJ2-1 TRBV3-1 CASSQALSSGAYNEQFF
TRBJ2-1 TRBV29-1 CSVDGLAVYNEQFF
TRBJ2-3 TRBV27 CASRNRGGSTDTQYF
TRBJ1-6 TRBV12-3/TRBV12-4 CASSPGTGLYNSPLHF
TRBJ2-7 TRBV7-3 CASSRGGSYTEQYF